This T cell receptor beta chain is from a study of spatial heterogeneity in lung cancer. Overall study findings and caveats: One measure, the expanded intratumoral alpha and beta TCR count, tracked tumor mutation counts.

As to time point: sample taken at primary tumor resection. Whole RNA was taken from tumor, nontumor lung or frozen PBMC; it was then sequenced unsorted. MiXCR, applied by TCRdb to the 5' RACE reads, yields one record per CDR3 protein. The sample includes about 590 distinct CDR3 sequences, around 60% of them seen just once. This CDR3 region has 12 residues. Trimming cost V 1 base and J 10 bases; bases outside gene matches: 0. Per the germline V gene, CDR1 is SGHTA and CDR2 is FQGNSA. About this clonotype: The target antigen is unknown. Since the library was made to target alpha chains, this beta chain is a stray read and its abundance is not meaningful.

The receptor was derived from a male donor with early-stage non-small cell lung cancer. The chain employs TRBV7-2 and TRBJ2-1, with 8 bases fitting TRBD2. The specimen comprised lung tumor tissue, sampled at surgery. CDR3 nucleotides: TGTGCCAGCAGCTTAGGCGGGGGGGAGCAGTTCTTC. This encodes CASSLGGGEQFF.